One and the same sample provided the 17 T cell receptor beta chains below, sequenced in a study of untreated major depressive disorder. Libraries were prepared by immunoSEQ multiplex PCR; TCRdb keeps only in-frame clonotypes and omits some of them. The sample lists 15,000 to 20,000 clones; 85% to 90% were seen once. The sample comprised CD4+ T cells from PBMCs. Receptors originate from a woman in her 30s in good health.

The CDR3 nucleotides are TGTGCCAGCAGTGGCCGGGACAGGGGGATGGCTAATGAAAAACTGTTTTTT. Amino acid sequence: CASSGRDRGMANEKLFF. This sequence joins TRBV2 and TRBJ1-4; 11 bases agree with TRBD1. Trimming removed 4 bases from V and 3 bases from J; junction bases left unmatched: 7. CDR3 length: 17 residues. Germline V gene sequence: CDR1 SNHLY, CDR2 FYNNEI.

The chain uses TRBV15 and TRBJ2-7; the D gene is possibly TRBD1 (5 bases). Trimming pared 0 bases from V and 5 bases from J, leaving 14 bases between. There are 15 residues in the CDR3. Germline V gene lookup returns CDR1 LNHNV and CDR2 YYDKDF (reference sequence). In DNA, the CDR3 is TGTGCCACCAGCAGAGATCGGAGTTCAGGGAACGAGCAGTACTTC. It codes for CATSRDRSSGNEQYF.

This chain connects TRBV19 to TRBJ2-6, with D maybe TRBD1 (6 bases). This CDR3 comprises 16 residues. V shed 7 bases and J shed 0 bases, with 13 bases lying between them. Looked up from germline, CDR1 is LNHDA and CDR2 is SQIVND (reference sequence). CDR3 amino acids: CASKQGDNSGANVLTF. CDR3 DNA sequence: TGTGCCAGTAAACAGGGCGATAACTCTGGGGCCAACGTCCTGACTTTC.

V usage is TRBV6-1 and J usage is TRBJ1-4; D may be TRBD1 (6 bases). Germline V CDR1 and CDR2: MNHNS, SASEGT. With 3 bases removed from V and 7 bases from J, the gap between germline ends came to 12 bases. This CDR3 spans 14 amino acids. CDR3: CASSEGGLGEKLFF. The CDR3 region has the DNA TGTGCCAGCAGTGAGGGGGGGCTGGGTGAAAAACTGTTTTTT.

The chain links TRBV9 to TRBJ2-7; no reliable D call. The CDR3 covers 15 residues. V was pared by 4 bases and J by 2 bases, with 16 bases between. In germline, CDR1 is SGDLS, CDR2 YYNGEE. The CDR3 is CASSPGATATYEQYF. The CDR3 bases are TGTGCCAGCAGCCCCGGCGCCACAGCCACCTACGAGCAGTACTTC.

V is TRBV6-1 and J is TRBJ2-1; the D is unclear. The CDR3 runs to 14 residues. The germline CDR1 and CDR2 sequences are MNHNS and SASEGT. The V and J ends lost 3 bases and 8 bases respectively, with 14 bases between them. The CDR3 DNA is TGTGCCAGCAGTGACCTGACCCGGGTCCATGAGCAGTTCTTC. It encodes CASSDLTRVHEQFF.

This clone was found once. The chain links TRBV15 to TRBJ2-2; 8 bases map to TRBD2. The CDR3 is 18 amino acids. The junction had 13 bases not matched to a gene; V was cut back by 1 base and J by 6 bases. The germline V gene encodes CDR1 LNHNV and CDR2 YYDKDF (reference sequence). The CDR3 here is CATSRVITSGHRAGELFF. Here the CDR3 DNA reads TGTGCCACCAGCAGAGTCATTACTAGCGGACATAGGGCCGGGGAGCTGTTTTTT.

The genes are TRBV11-2 and TRBJ2-5; no firm D call. Deletions cut 2 bases from V and 4 bases from J, with 14 bases between. In germline, CDR1 is SGHAT, CDR2 FQNNGV. The CDR3 has 15 amino acids. CDR3 protein: CASSLFLRDGETQYF. The CDR3, as DNA: TGTGCCAGCAGCTTATTTTTACGTGACGGAGAGACCCAGTACTTC.

This rearrangement joins TRBV4-2 to TRBJ2-7; unclear D gene. Germline-derived CDR1 and CDR2 are LGHNA and YNFKEQ. Trimming cost V 0 bases and J 3 bases, with 12 bases left between them. The CDR3 runs 15 residues. The CDR3 is CASSQDLGRVYEQYF. The CDR3 coding sequence is TGTGCCAGCAGCCAAGATCTGGGCCGAGTCTACGAGCAGTACTTC.

The chain joins TRBV5-1 to TRBJ1-1; TRBD1 is a possible D gene (5 bases). This CDR3 is built from 15 residues. CDR1 SGHRS and CDR2 YFSETQ come from the germline V gene. Between the trimmed V and J ends, which lost 4 bases and 1 base, there was a span of 14 bases. For the CDR3, the DNA is TGCGCCAGCAGCCCCCGGGGGGACTCGAACACTGAAGCTTTCTTT. Translated: CASSPRGDSNTEAFF.

This rearrangement joins TRBV7-3 to TRBJ2-3; 13 nucleotides line up with TRBD2. The V gene end was trimmed by 5 bases and the J gene end by 4 bases; junction bases not matched to a gene: 3. Germline V gene data show CDR1 as SGHTA and CDR2 as FQGTGA. The CDR3 sequence is 15 residues long. The CDR3 region is CASSPTSGRSDTQYF. In nucleotides, the CDR3 is TGTGCCAGCAGCCCGACTAGCGGGAGGTCAGATACGCAGTATTTT.

This chain joins TRBV25-1 and TRBJ1-3, with D possibly being TRBD1 (5 bases). Trimming stripped 0 bases from V and 0 bases from J, with 12 bases between. CDR3 length: 17 residues. CDR1 and CDR2 (germline): MGHDK, SYGVNS. DNA for the CDR3: TGTGCCAGCAGTGAATATGTAACAGGTAGCTCTGGAAACACCATATATTTT. Translation gives CASSEYVTGSSGNTIYF. Complete variable domain (other parts from reference TRBV25-1 and TRBJ1-3): EADIYQTPRYLVIGTGKKITLECSQTMGHDKMYWYQQDPGMELHLIHYSYGVNSTEKGDLSSESTVSRIRTEHFPLTLESARPSHTSQYLCASSEYVTGSSGNTIYFGEGSWLTVV.

CDR3: CASSFTEGASGYTF. The CDR3 nucleotides read TGCGCCAGCAGCTTTACAGAGGGGGCGTCCGGCTACACCTTC. V and J are TRBV5-1 and TRBJ1-2, with 7 nucleotides matching TRBD1. The J segment lost 8 bases and the V segment lost 2 bases, leaving 9 bases of the junction unmatched. The CDR3 has 14 residues. The germline V gene has CDR1 SGHRS and CDR2 YFSETQ. The full variable domain, in which reference TRBV5-1 and TRBJ1-2 provide the parts outside the CDR3, is KAGVTQTPRYLIKTRGQQVTLSCSPISGHRSVSWYQQTPGQGLQFLFEYFSETQRNKGNFPGRFSGRQFSNSRSEMNVSTLELGDSALYLCASSFTEGASGYTFGSGTRLTVV.

V gene TRBV10-3 combines with J gene TRBJ1-6; TRBD1 matches 8 bases. The CDR3 covers 14 residues. J was trimmed by 13 bases and V by 0 bases; bases with no gene match: 5. Germline V gene lookup returns CDR1 ENHRY and CDR2 SYGVKD. This CDR3 reads CAISESADRGPLHF. CDR3 sequence (DNA): TGTGCCATCAGTGAGTCGGCAGACAGGGGTCCCCTCCACTTT.

This chain connects TRBV4-2 to TRBJ2-5; 7 nucleotides agree with TRBD1. The CDR3 length is 15 residues. Germline values: CDR1 LGHNA, CDR2 YNFKEQ. J was trimmed by 5 bases and V by 3 bases; bases with no gene match: 9. Here the CDR3 reads CASSQHDRVRETQYF. The CDR3 DNA sequence: TGTGCCAGCAGCCAGCACGACAGGGTGAGGGAGACCCAGTACTTC.

The rearrangement uses TRBV7-9 and TRBJ1-1, with D hard to call. The V end was cut by 6 bases, the J end by 11 bases, with 19 bases between. Per germline, CDR1 SEHNR and CDR2 FQNEAQ (reference sequence). The CDR3 extends over 13 amino acids. The DNA for the CDR3 is TGTGCCAGCAGGTTCGGGGATGTTACAGACGCTTTCTTT. Translation: CASRFGDVTDAFF.

The chain is built from TRBV9 and TRBJ2-3; D is perhaps TRBD2 (6 bases). Trimming took off 0 bases at V and 3 bases at J, with 14 bases between the two ends. The CDR3 sequence is 16 residues long. CDR1 is SGDLS, CDR2 YYNGEE, per germline. CDR3 DNA sequence: TGTGCCAGCAGCGTAGCTACTCCGGGAGCTACAGATACGCAGTATTTT. This encodes CASSVATPGATDTQYF.